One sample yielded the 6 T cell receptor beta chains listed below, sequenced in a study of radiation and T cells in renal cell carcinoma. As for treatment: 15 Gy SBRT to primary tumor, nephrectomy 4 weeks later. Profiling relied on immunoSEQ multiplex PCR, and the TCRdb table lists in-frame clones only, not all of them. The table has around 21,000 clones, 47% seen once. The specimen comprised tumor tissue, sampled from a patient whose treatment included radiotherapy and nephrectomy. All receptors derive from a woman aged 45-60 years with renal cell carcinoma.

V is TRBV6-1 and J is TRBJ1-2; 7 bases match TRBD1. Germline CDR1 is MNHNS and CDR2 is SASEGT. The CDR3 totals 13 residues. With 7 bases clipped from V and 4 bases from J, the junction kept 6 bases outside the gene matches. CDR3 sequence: CASTRGGLYGYTF. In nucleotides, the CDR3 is TGTGCCAGCACCAGGGGGGGACTCTATGGCTACACCTTC.

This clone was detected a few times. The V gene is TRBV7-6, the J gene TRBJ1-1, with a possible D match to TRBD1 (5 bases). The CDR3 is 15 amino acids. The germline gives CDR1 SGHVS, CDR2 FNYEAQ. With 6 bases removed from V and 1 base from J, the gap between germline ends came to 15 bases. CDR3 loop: CASSSRGSRNTEAFF. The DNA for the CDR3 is TGTGCCAGCAGTTCCCGGGGGTCCAGGAACACTGAAGCTTTCTTT.

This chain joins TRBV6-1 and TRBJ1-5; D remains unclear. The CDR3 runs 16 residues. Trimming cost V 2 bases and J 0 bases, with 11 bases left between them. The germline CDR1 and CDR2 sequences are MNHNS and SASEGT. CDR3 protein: CASSELRHYSNQPQHF. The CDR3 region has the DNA TGTGCCAGCAGTGAACTCCGGCACTATAGCAATCAGCCCCAGCATTTT.

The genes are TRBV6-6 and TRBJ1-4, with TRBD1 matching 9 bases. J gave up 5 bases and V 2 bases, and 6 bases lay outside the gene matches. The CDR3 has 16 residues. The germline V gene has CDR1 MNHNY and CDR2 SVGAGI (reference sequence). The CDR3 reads CASSYKYRGHNEKLFF. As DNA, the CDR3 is TGTGCCAGCAGTTACAAGTACAGGGGGCACAATGAAAAACTGTTTTTT.

Here the CDR3 DNA reads TGTGCCAGCAGCGTAGAGGTGAAAGCTGGAAACACCATATATTTT. Protein sequence: CASSVEVKAGNTIYF. The rearrangement links TRBV9 to TRBJ1-3; D unclear. V gave up 0 bases and J gave up 2 bases, with 9 bases separating them. This CDR3 comprises 15 residues. Looked up from germline, CDR1 is SGDLS and CDR2 is YYNGEE.

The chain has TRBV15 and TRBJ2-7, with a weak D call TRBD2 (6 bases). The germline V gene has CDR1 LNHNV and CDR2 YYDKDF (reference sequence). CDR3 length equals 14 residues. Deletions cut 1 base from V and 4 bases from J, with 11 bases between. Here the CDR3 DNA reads TGTGCCACCAGCAGAGGACTAGATGGTTACGAGCAGTACTTC. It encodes CATSRGLDGYEQYF.